The clone carrying this T cell receptor beta chain has a single count. Antigen specificity is unknown. Per sample, extraction of total RNA gave at least 5.5 micrograms in every case. The data were taken from a study of blood T cells in healthy people across ages. Regarding the study as a whole: Relative to aged donors, long-lived donors carried more naive CD4+ cells and displayed higher diversity.

The second PCR ran roughly 6 to 11 cycles with a sample-barcoded 5' primer and J-beta primers. Tags on each cDNA molecule came from a template-switch adaptor with 12 random nucleotides. TCRdb used MiXCR to reprocess the 5' RACE reads, holding one entry per CDR3 protein. The sample contains approximately 1.5 million distinct CDR3 sequences, 34% of which appear only once. Sequences were obtained from blood. This clonotype was obtained from a woman under 40 in good health.

The CDR3, as DNA: TGTGCCAGCAGTCCGCCCGGGACAGGGGGTCGCACCGGGGAGCTGTTTTTT. This translates into CASSPPGTGGRTGELFF. The V gene is TRBV25-1, the J gene TRBJ2-2; TRBD1 matches at 11 bases. Trimming took 5 bases from V and 4 from J; bases not matched to a gene: 9. Germline values: CDR1 MGHDK, CDR2 SYGVNS. The CDR3 runs to 17 residues.